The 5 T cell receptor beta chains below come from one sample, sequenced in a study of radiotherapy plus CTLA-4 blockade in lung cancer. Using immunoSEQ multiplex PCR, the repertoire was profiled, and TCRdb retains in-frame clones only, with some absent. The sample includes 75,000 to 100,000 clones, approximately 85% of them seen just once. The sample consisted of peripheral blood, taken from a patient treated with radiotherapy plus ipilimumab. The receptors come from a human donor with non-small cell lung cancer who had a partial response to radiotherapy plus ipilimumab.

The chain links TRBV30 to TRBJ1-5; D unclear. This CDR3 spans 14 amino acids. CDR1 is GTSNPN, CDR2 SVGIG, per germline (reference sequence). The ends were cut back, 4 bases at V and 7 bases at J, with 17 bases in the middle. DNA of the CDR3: TGTGCCTGGACCCCCGGGAGGGCCTGGCAGCCCCAGCATTTT. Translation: CAWTPGRAWQPQHF.

CDR3 loop: CASRDYGGETQYF. The DNA of the CDR3 is TGTGCCAGCAGGGACTATGGGGGAGAGACCCAGTACTTC. The chain has TRBV2 and TRBJ2-5; perhaps TRBD2 as D (6 bases). The CDR3 contains 13 residues. Germline V CDR1 and CDR2: SNHLY, FYNNEI. The V and J ends lost 6 bases and 4 bases respectively, with 12 bases between them.

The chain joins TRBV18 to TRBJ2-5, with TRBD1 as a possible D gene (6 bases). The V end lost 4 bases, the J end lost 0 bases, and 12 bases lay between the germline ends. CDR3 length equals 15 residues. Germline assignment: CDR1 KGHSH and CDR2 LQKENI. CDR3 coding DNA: TGTGCCAGCTCACTATCCGACAGGAACCAAGAGACCCAGTACTTC. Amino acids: CASSLSDRNQETQYF.

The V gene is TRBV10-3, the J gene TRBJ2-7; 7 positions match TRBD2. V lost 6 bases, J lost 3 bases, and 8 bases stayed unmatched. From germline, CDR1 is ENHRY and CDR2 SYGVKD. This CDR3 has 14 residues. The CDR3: CAIRPAGENYEQYF. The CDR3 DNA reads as TGTGCCATCAGGCCCGCGGGGGAAAACTACGAGCAGTACTTC.

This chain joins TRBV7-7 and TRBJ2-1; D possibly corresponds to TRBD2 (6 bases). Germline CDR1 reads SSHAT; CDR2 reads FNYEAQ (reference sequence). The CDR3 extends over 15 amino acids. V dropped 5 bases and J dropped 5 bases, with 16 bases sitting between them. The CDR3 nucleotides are TGTGCCAGCAGCCCTGGAGGGATGGGCGACAATGAGCAGTTCTTC. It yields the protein CASSPGGMGDNEQFF.